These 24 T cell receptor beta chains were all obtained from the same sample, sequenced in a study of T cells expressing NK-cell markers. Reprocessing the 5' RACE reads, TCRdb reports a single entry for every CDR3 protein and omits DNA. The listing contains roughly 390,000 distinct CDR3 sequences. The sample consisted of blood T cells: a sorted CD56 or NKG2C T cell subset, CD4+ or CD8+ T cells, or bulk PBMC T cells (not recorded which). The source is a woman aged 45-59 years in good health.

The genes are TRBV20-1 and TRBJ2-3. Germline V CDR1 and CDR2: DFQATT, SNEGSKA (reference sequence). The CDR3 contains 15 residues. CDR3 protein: CSARDFRRPTDTQYF.

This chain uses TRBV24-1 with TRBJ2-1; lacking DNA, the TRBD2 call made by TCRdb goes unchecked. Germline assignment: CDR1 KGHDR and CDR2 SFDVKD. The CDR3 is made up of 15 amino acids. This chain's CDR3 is CATSDLSGNYNEQFF.

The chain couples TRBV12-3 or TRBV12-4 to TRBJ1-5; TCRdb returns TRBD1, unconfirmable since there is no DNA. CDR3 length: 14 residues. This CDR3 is CASSLSGAVQPQHF.

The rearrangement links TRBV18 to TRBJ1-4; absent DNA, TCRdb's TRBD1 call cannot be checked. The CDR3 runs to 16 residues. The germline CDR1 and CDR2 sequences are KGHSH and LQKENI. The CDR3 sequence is CASSRGAYDGNEKLFF.

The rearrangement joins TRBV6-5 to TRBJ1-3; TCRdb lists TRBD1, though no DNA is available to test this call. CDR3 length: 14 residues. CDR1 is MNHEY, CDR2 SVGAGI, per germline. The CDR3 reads CASSSAPDGNTIYF.

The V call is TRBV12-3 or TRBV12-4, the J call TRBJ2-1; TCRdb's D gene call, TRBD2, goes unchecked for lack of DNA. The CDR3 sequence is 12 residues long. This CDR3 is CASTLGGGRQFF.

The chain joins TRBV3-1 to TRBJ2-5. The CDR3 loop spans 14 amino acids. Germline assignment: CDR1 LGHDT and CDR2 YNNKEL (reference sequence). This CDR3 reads CASSQALERETQYF.

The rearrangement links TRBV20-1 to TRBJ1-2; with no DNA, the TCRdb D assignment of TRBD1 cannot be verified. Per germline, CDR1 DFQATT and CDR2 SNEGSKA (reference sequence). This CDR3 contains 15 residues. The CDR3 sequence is CSARVIQGASYGYTF.

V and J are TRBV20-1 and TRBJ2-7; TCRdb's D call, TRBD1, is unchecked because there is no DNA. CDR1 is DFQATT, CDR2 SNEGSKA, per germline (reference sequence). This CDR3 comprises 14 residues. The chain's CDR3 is CSAKKGGSSYEQYF.

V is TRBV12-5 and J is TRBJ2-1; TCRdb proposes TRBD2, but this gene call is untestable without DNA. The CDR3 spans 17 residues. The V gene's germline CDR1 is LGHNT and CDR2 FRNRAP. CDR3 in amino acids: CASGLDRLAGITNEQFF.

CDR3 loop: CASSPDRGRAFF. The chain couples TRBV3-1 to TRBJ1-1; TCRdb's D gene call, TRBD1, goes unchecked for lack of DNA. There are 12 residues in the CDR3. Germline CDR1 is LGHDT and CDR2 is YNNKEL (reference sequence).

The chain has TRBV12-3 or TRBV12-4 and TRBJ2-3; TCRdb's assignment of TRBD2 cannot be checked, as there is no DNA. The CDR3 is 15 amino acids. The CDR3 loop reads CASTPYTNSPDTQYF.

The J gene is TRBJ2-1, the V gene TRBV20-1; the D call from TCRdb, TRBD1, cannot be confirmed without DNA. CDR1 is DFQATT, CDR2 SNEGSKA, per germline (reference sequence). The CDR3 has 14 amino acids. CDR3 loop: CSARDKGVYNEQFF.

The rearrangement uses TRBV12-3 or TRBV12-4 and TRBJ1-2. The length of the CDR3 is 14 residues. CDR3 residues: CASSLAGLNYGYTF.

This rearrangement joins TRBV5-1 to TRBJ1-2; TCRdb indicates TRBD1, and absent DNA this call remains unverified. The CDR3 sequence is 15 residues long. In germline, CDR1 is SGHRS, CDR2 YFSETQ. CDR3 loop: CASSPDRGPNYGYTF.

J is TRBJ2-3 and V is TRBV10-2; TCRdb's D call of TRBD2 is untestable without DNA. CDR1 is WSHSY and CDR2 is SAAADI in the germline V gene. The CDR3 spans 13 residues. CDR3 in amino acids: CASRGGFTDTQYF.

The CDR3 is CSGQTGLVNEQFF. This chain joins TRBV29-1 and TRBJ2-1; TCRdb reports TRBD1, a call that lacks DNA to check it against. CDR1 SQVTM and CDR2 ANQGSEA come from the germline V gene. The CDR3 covers 13 residues.

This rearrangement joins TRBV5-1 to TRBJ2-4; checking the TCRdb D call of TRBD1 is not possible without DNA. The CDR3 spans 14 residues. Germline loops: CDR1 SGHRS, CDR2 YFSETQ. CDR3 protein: CASSFTGSKNIQYF.

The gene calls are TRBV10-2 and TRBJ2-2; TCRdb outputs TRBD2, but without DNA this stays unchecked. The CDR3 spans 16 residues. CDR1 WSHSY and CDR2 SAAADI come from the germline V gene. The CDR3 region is CASTSIFGSSVGELFF.

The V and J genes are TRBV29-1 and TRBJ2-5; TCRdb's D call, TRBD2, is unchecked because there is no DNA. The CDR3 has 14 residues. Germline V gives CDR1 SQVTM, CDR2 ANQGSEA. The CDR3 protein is CSAVGGSLQETQYF.

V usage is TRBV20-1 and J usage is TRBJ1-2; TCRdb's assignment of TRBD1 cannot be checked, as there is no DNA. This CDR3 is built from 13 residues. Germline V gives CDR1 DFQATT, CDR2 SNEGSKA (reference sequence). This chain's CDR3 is CSARDSGPYGYTF.

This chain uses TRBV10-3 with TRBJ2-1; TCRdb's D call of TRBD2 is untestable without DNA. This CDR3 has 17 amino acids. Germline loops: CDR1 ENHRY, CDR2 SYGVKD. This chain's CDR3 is CAISESMASGLGDEQFF.

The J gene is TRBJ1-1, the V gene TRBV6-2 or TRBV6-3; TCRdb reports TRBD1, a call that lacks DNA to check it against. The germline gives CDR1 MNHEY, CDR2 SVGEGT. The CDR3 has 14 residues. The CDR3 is CASGPGDMNTEAFF.

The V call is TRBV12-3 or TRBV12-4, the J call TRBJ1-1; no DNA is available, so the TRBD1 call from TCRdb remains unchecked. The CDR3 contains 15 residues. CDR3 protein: CATNGQGALNTEAFF.